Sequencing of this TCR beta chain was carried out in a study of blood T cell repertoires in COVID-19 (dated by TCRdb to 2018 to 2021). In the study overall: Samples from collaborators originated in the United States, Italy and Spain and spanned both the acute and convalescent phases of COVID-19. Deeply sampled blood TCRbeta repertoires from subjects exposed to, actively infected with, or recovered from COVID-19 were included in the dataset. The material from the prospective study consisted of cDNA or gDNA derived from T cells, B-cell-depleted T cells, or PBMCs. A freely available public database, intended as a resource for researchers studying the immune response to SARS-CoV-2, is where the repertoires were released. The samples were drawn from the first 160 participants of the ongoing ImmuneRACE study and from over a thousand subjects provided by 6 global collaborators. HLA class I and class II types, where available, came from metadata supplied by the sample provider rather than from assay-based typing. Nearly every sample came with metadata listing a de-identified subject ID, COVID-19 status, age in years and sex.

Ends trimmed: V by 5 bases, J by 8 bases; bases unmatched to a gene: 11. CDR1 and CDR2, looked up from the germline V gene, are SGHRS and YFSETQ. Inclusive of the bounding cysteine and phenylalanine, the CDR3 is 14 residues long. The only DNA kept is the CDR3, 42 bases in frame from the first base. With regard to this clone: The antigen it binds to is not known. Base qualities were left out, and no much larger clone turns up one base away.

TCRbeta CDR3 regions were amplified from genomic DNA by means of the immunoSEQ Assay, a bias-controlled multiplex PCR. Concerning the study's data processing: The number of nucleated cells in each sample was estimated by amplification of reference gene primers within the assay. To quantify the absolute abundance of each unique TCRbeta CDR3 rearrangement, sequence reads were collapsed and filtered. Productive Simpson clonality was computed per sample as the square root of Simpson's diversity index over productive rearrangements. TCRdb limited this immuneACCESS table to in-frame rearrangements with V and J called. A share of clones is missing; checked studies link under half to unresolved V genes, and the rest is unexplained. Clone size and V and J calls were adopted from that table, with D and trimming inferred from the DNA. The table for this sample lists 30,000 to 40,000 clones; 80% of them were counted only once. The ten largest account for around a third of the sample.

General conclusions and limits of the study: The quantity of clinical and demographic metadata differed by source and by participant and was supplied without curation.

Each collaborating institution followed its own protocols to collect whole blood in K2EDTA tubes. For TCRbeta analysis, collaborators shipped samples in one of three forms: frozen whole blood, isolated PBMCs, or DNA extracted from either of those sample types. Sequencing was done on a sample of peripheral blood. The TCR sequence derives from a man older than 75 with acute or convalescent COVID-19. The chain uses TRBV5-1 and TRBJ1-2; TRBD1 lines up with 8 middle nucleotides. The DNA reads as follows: TGCGCCAGCAGTTACCCCGGACAGGGAGGGGGCTACACCTTC. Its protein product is CASSYPGQGGGYTF.